Listed here are 8 T cell receptor beta chains from one sample, sequenced in a study of CXCR3-negative and CXCR3-positive naive CD8 T cells. The libraries of TRB cDNA were constructed through 5' RACE using UMI labels. TCRdb reworked the 5' RACE reads into one entry per CDR3 protein, no DNA. The repertoire table contains 100,000 to 150,000 distinct CDR3 sequences. Sequences were obtained from naive CXCR3- CD8+ T cells from blood. The subset: CD45RO-CCR7+CD27+CD95- naive CD8+ T cells lacking CXCR3 (TNR3-). These receptor sequences come from a human donor in good health. Some clones in this sample may be carry-over from other donors' samples.

The chain employs TRBV3-1 and TRBJ2-1. CDR1 LGHDT and CDR2 YNNKEL come from the germline V gene (reference sequence). The CDR3 covers 15 residues. This CDR3 reads CASSQDLGINNEQFF.

This chain connects TRBV7-9 to TRBJ2-7; TCRdb returns TRBD2, unconfirmable since there is no DNA. The CDR3 length is 16 residues. The V gene's germline CDR1 is SEHNR and CDR2 FQNEAQ (reference sequence). This chain's CDR3 is CASSLASGLAEHEQYF.

The V call is TRBV10-3, the J call TRBJ2-3; TCRdb's D call, TRBD1, is unchecked because there is no DNA. The CDR3 covers 15 residues. Germline CDR1 is ENHRY and CDR2 is SYGVKD. This CDR3 is CAIASTGFGTDTQYF.

This rearrangement joins TRBV19 to TRBJ2-7; the D call from TCRdb, TRBD2, cannot be confirmed without DNA. The CDR3 runs 15 residues. The germline V gene has CDR1 LNHDA and CDR2 SQIVND (reference sequence). The CDR3 protein is CASSIAAAGLYEQHF.

The chain is built from TRBV20-1 and TRBJ2-1. CDR1 is DFQATT, CDR2 SNEGSKA, per germline (reference sequence). This CDR3 spans 14 amino acids. This CDR3 is CSARSLSSYNEQFF.

The chain joins TRBV29-1 to TRBJ2-3; the D gene TCRdb calls, TRBD1, cannot be checked with no DNA. CDR1 and CDR2 (germline): SQVTM, ANQGSEA. The CDR3 spans 14 residues. CDR3 region: CSVQGAEGADTQYF.

The genes are TRBV29-1 and TRBJ2-7; TCRdb indicates TRBD1, and absent DNA this call remains unverified. Germline lookup yields CDR1 SQVTM and CDR2 ANQGSEA. The CDR3 sequence is 13 residues long. The CDR3 sequence is CSVQDISDYEQYF.

The gene calls are TRBV12-3 or TRBV12-4 and TRBJ2-1; the D call of TRBD1 rests on TCRdb alone, since no DNA is present to check it. The CDR3 is made up of 13 amino acids. CDR3 in amino acids: CASSPLMVPEQFF.